One sample yielded the 9 T cell receptor beta chains listed below, sequenced in a study of blood T cell repertoires in COVID-19 (dated by TCRdb to about 2020). Preparation of the library involved the immunoSEQ multiplex PCR assay. Held by TCRdb, this immuneACCESS table contains in-frame sequences only and omits some clones. Under half of the omission traces to an unresolved V gene where checked; the cause of the rest is unknown. For this sample the table gives 15,000 or so clones, of which roughly 92% were detected only once. 6% to 9% of the sample comes from the top ten. Sequencing input: peripheral blood. These receptors were taken from a human donor with active COVID-19. The donor label of this sample is uncertain.

The chain has TRBV7-9 and TRBJ1-1; TRBD1 is a possible D gene (5 bases). Germline-derived CDR1 and CDR2 are SEHNR and FQNEAQ (reference sequence). The CDR3 has 14 amino acids. V lost 5 bases to trimming and J lost 4 bases, with 14 bases between them. CDR3 protein: CASSPSGGRTEAFF. As DNA, the CDR3 is TGTGCCAGCAGCCCATCGGGGGGACGCACTGAAGCTTTCTTT.

A word on this clone: One end of the junction does not line up with germline, which may come from a read error. The chain has TRBV7-7 and TRBJ2-7; 10 bases align to TRBD1. The CDR3 contains 15 residues. Per germline, CDR1 SSHAT and CDR2 FNYEAQ (reference sequence). As DNA, the CDR3 is TGTGCTAGCAGCTTAAAGACAGGGGGCGAGTACGAGCAGTACTTC. This translates into CASSLKTGGEYEQYF.

This chain links TRBV6-2 or TRBV6-3 with TRBJ1-4; TRBD1 agrees at 8 bases. The germline V gene encodes CDR1 MNHEY and CDR2 SVGEGT. The V and J ends lost 6 bases and 8 bases, in that order; junction bases with no gene match: 17. The CDR3 has 17 residues. The CDR3 sequence: CASSRAGQAGEGEKLFF. Here the CDR3 DNA reads TGTGCCAGCAGCCGGGCGGGACAGGCCGGCGAGGGAGAAAAACTGTTTTTT.

The chain links TRBV12-3 or TRBV12-4 to TRBJ1-1, with D unclear. V lost 2 bases and J lost 4, with 8 bases in between. This CDR3 spans 13 amino acids. CDR3 DNA: TGTGCCAGCAGTTTACGGGTTGGCACTGAAGCTTTCTTT. Translating gives CASSLRVGTEAFF.

This clone came up a few times. The chain employs TRBV6-5 and TRBJ1-6; unclear D gene. Germline V gene lookup returns CDR1 MNHEY and CDR2 SVGAGI. Between the trimmed V and J ends, which lost 7 bases and 0 bases, there was a span of 7 bases. This CDR3 spans 14 amino acids. The CDR3 nucleotides read TGTGCCAGCACGGAGGGCTCCTATAATTCACCCCTCCACTTT. Amino acids: CASTEGSYNSPLHF.

The chain joins TRBV4-2 to TRBJ2-4; possibly TRBD1 for D (6 bases). Trimming removed 0 bases from V and 3 bases from J, with 18 bases in between. Germline CDR1 LGHNA, CDR2 YNFKEQ. The CDR3 consists of 18 residues. CDR3 loop: CASSQETMQGLGKNIQYF. The CDR3 DNA follows: TGTGCCAGCAGCCAAGAGACTATGCAGGGGCTTGGCAAAAACATTCAGTACTTC.

The rearrangement joins TRBV28 to TRBJ2-3; 7 bases match TRBD2. CDR1 is MDHEN and CDR2 is SYDVKM in the germline V gene. The ends lost 1 base at V and 2 bases at J; junction bases unmatched: 3. There are 15 residues in the CDR3. The CDR3 DNA is TGTGCCAGCAGTTTATCGGGACTATCCACAGATACGCAGTATTTT. Its protein is CASSLSGLSTDTQYF.

CDR3 residues: CASSPRTGGTEAFF. In DNA form, the CDR3 reads TGTGCCAGCAGCCCCAGGACAGGGGGCACTGAAGCTTTCTTT. The chain uses TRBV11-2 and TRBJ1-1, with 10 bases lining up with TRBD1. The CDR3 is 14 residues long. Germline trimming cut 5 bases from V and 4 bases from J; bases unmatched to any gene: 4. Germline CDR1 reads SGHAT; CDR2 reads FQNNGV.

Concerning this clone itself: Germline is not matched at one junction end, which may reflect a read error. V gene TRBV12-3 or TRBV12-4 combines with J gene TRBJ2-7; 9 bases are shared with TRBD1. The CDR3 length is 12 residues. The CDR3 bases are TGTGCCAGCAGTCCCGGGACAGGGATCTTACACTTC. It translates to CASSPGTGILHF.